This T cell receptor (beta chain) was identified during a study of Ad26.COV2.S vaccination and SARS-CoV-2 variants. Treatment specified: over 15 received Ad26.COV2.S at low or high dose, single or two shots; five or six received placebo; per-sample allocation not given. Each sample was drawn 63 days after the first injection (of vaccine or placebo). Its platform was an Ad26 vector, and its expressed antigen was Wuhan-strain SARS-CoV-2 spike. This clone showed up just once. Sequencing was performed with immunoSEQ multiplex PCR; in TCRdb, only in-frame clones are kept and a portion is missing. The data contain hundreds of thousands of clones, roughly 85% of them seen just once; the ten biggest clones take up around 3.3%. Per germline, CDR1 ENHRY and CDR2 SYGVKD. The V segment lost 5 bases and the J segment 3 bases; nucleotides outside the gene matches: 5. This CDR3 is 14 amino acids long.

Material: peripheral blood, obtained in a trial of Ad26.COV2.S vaccine versus placebo. This chain uses TRBV10-3 with TRBJ1-1; 8 bases match TRBD1. The clonotype comes from a person between 18 and 60 years old who received the Ad26.COV2.S COVID-19 vaccine or a placebo. The CDR3 coding sequence is TGTGCCATCAGTCCGCAGGGGGCCCACACTGAAGCTTTCTTT. Its translation is CAISPQGAHTEAFF.